Listed below are T cell receptor beta chains from one sample, sequenced in a study of blood T cell repertoires in COVID-19. Generated by immunoSEQ multiplex PCR, the TCRdb table keeps only in-frame clones and is missing some. The table includes 65,000 or so clones, 65% to 85% detected once. Material: peripheral blood. The receptors were sampled from a woman aged 45-65 years with active or convalescent COVID-19. The CDR3 runs from the conserved cysteine through the conserved F or W. The order of the fields is D gene, V gene, J gene, clone size, CDR3 protein, CDR3 DNA. The D gene is left open where the match is weak. Clone size is given for some rows only: seen once, a few or many times, or a class if the clone is expanded.

>.|TRBV5-1|TRBJ1-2|.
CASRSMGGTVGYGYTF
TGCGCCAGCCGCTCAATGGGCGGGACCGTCGGGTATGGCTACACCTTC
>TRBD2|TRBV9|TRBJ2-1|.
CASSVDPGLGGGEQFF
TGTGCCAGCAGCGTAGATCCGGGACTAGGTGGGGGTGAGCAGTTCTTC
>TRBD1|TRBV4-2|TRBJ1-5|.
CASSPLEGAVQPQHF
TGTGCCAGCAGCCCGTTGGAGGGGGCGGTACAGCCCCAGCATTTT
>.|TRBV6-2/TRBV6-3|TRBJ2-7|.
CASSPIQRNSYEQYF
TGTGCCAGCAGCCCGATTCAGCGGAACTCCTACGAGCAGTACTTC
>TRBD1|TRBV7-8|TRBJ1-5|.
CASSWGQNQPQHF
TGTGCCAGCAGCTGGGGACAGAATCAGCCCCAGCATTTT
>.|TRBV20-1|TRBJ2-3|once
CSASLIGSGHTDTQYF
TGCAGTGCTAGTTTGATTGGGAGCGGTCACACAGATACGCAGTATTTT
>TRBD1|TRBV7-9|TRBJ1-1|few
CASSSQGGRHTEAFF
TGTGCCAGCAGCTCACAGGGGGGTAGGCACACTGAAGCTTTCTTT
>TRBD1|TRBV6-5|TRBJ1-2|.
CASSNSRDSRGYTF
TGTGCCAGCAGTAATTCCCGGGACAGCCGCGGCTACACCTTC
>.|TRBV30|TRBJ1-1|medium-sized
CAWTTRRSGWLNTEAFF
TGTGCCTGGACCACCCGGCGGTCAGGGTGGTTGAACACTGAAGCTTTCTTT
>TRBD2|TRBV7-9|TRBJ2-1|.
CASSLGTSGRMVQFF
TGTGCCAGCAGCTTAGGGACTAGCGGGAGGATGGTGCAGTTCTTC
>TRBD1|TRBV5-1|TRBJ2-2|.
CASSRGQPMNTGELFF
TGCGCCAGCAGCAGGGGACAGCCCATGAACACCGGGGAGCTGTTTTTT
>.|TRBV6-1|TRBJ2-7|.
CASSEGAGVYEQYF
TGTGCCAGCAGTGAAGGGGCAGGGGTCTACGAGCAGTACTTC
>TRBD1|TRBV5-1|TRBJ2-7|once
CASSFGQGTHEQYF
TGCGCCAGCAGCTTTGGACAGGGAACCCACGAGCAGTACTTC
>.|TRBV25-1|TRBJ1-1|.
CASSGAGDTEAFF
TGTGCCAGCAGTGGGGCCGGGGACACTGAAGCTTTCTTT
>TRBD2|TRBV24-1|TRBJ2-1|.
CATSHAGGRNEQFF
TGTGCCACCAGTCACGCGGGAGGAAGGAATGAGCAGTTCTTC
>.|TRBV5-1|TRBJ1-2|.
CASSRTGQPSNYGYTF
TGCGCCAGCAGCCGTACCGGACAGCCTTCTAACTATGGCTACACCTTC
>.|TRBV7-2|TRBJ2-5|few
CASSFGFTVVETQYF
TGTGCCAGCAGCTTCGGGTTCACGGTGGTAGAGACCCAGTACTTC
>.|TRBV2|TRBJ2-1|.
CASSKGQGPRGSDEQFF
TGTGCCAGCAGCAAGGGACAAGGCCCAAGGGGTAGCGATGAGCAGTTCTTC
>TRBD2|TRBV11-2|TRBJ2-7|.
CASSTLSGGSGRAAYEQYF
TGTGCCAGCAGCACCCTTAGCGGGGGTAGCGGGAGGGCCGCCTACGAGCAGTACTTC
>.|TRBV10-3|TRBJ1-3|once
CAISEFGRRGGNTIYF
TGTGCCATCAGTGAGTTTGGGAGACGGGGAGGAAACACCATATATTTT
>TRBD2|TRBV5-4|TRBJ2-7|.
CASSLGLAGEIAYEQYF
TGTGCCAGCAGCTTGGGGCTAGCGGGTGAAATTGCCTACGAGCAGTACTTC
>.|TRBV7-2|TRBJ2-5|.
CASSFTSKETQYF
TGTGCCAGCAGCTTTACTAGCAAAGAGACCCAGTACTTC
>TRBD1|TRBV28|TRBJ1-2|few
CASSLGGGLGYGYTF
TGTGCCAGCAGTTTAGGAGGGGGCTTAGGCTATGGCTACACCTTC
>TRBD1|TRBV7-9|TRBJ1-1|once
CASSPASTGGAAFF
TGTGCCAGCAGCCCAGCCTCTACAGGGGGAGCGGCTTTCTTT
>TRBD1|TRBV5-1|TRBJ2-7|.
CASSLGTGGVEQYF
TGCGCCAGCAGCTTGGGGACAGGGGGCGTCGAGCAGTACTTC
>TRBD1|TRBV6-1|TRBJ1-1|.
CASSEGRTGGKRTEAFF
TGTGCCAGCAGTGAAGGAAGGACAGGGGGCAAGAGGACTGAAGCTTTCTTT
>.|TRBV27|TRBJ1-1|.
CASSLTGLNTEAFF
TGTGCCAGCAGTTTAACAGGTTTGAACACTGAAGCTTTCTTT
>.|TRBV18|TRBJ2-1|.
CASSLSPGTGRDEQFF
TGTGCCAGCTCACTTAGTCCCGGGACTGGGCGCGATGAGCAGTTCTTC
>.|TRBV7-2|TRBJ1-1|once
CASSSRRSDPQAFF
TGTGCCAGCAGCTCGAGGAGGAGTGATCCCCAAGCTTTCTTT
>.|TRBV6-2/TRBV6-3|TRBJ2-7|.
CASSYGGTVSYEQYF
TGTGCCAGCAGTTACGGGGGGACAGTGTCCTACGAGCAGTACTTC
>TRBD1|TRBV19|TRBJ1-2|.
CASSGQGGRSGYTF
TGTGCCAGTAGTGGACAGGGAGGCCGCTCTGGCTACACCTTC
>TRBD1|TRBV4-2|TRBJ2-3|once
CASSQEGQVRDTQYF
TGTGCCAGCAGCCAAGAGGGACAGGTTAGAGATACGCAGTATTTT
>.|TRBV5-1|TRBJ2-6|.
CASSLQASGANVLTF
TGCGCCAGCAGCTTGCAAGCCTCTGGGGCCAACGTCCTGACTTTC
>.|TRBV18|TRBJ1-5|.
CASSPGPNQPQHF
TGTGCCAGCTCACCGGGCCCCAATCAGCCCCAGCATTTT
>.|TRBV30|TRBJ1-1|.
CAWSPGTNTEAFF
TGTGCCTGGAGTCCCGGGACAAACACTGAAGCTTTCTTT
>TRBD1|TRBV12-3/TRBV12-4|TRBJ1-2|once
CASSPDRGGGYTF
TGTGCCAGCAGCCCCGACAGGGGTGGTGGCTACACCTTC
>.|TRBV6-1|TRBJ1-1|.
CASSESRVATEAFF
TGTGCCAGCAGTGAATCCCGGGTGGCGACTGAAGCTTTCTTT
>.|TRBV30|TRBJ1-6|.
CAWSATSGTSPLHF
TGTGCCTGGAGCGCAACCTCCGGTACTTCACCCCTCCACTTT
>TRBD2|TRBV7-2|TRBJ2-7|once
CASREAGYEQYF
TGTGCCAGCAGGGAAGCGGGGTACGAGCAGTACTTC
>.|TRBV5-1|TRBJ2-2|.
CASSFRGSNTGELFF
TGCGCCAGCAGTTTCAGGGGTTCGAACACCGGGGAGCTGTTTTTT
>.|TRBV12-3/TRBV12-4|TRBJ1-5|few
CASSFSGNQPQHF
TGTGCCAGCAGTTTCTCCGGGAATCAGCCCCAGCATTTT
>TRBD2|TRBV6-4|TRBJ2-1|.
CASSATSGSYNEQFF
TGTGCCAGCAGCGCCACTAGCGGGAGTTACAATGAGCAGTTCTTC
>TRBD1|TRBV5-1|TRBJ1-1|.
CASSSAGGTEAFF
TGCGCCAGCAGCTCCGCAGGGGGCACTGAAGCTTTCTTT
>.|TRBV5-1|TRBJ1-2|.
CASSLAAEYGYTF
TGCGCCAGCAGCTTGGCGGCGGAATATGGCTACACCTTC
>TRBD1|TRBV25-1|TRBJ1-2|.
CASSPRDRVRGYTF
TGTGCCAGCAGTCCCCGGGACAGGGTTCGCGGCTACACCTTC
>TRBD1|TRBV30|TRBJ1-4|.
CAWSAGTATNEKLFF
TGTGCCTGGAGTGCCGGGACAGCCACTAATGAAAAACTGTTTTTT
>.|TRBV7-3|TRBJ1-1|.
CASSLGGVTEAFF
TGTGCCAGCAGCTTAGGGGGGGTCACTGAAGCTTTCTTT
>.|TRBV5-1|TRBJ1-4|.
CASSPGQSNEKLFF
TGCGCCAGCAGCCCTGGACAGTCTAATGAAAAACTGTTTTTT
>TRBD1|TRBV6-5|TRBJ1-4|.
CASSSAGGGEKLFF
TGTGCCAGCAGTTCTGCAGGGGGAGGTGAAAAACTGTTTTTT
>.|TRBV12-5|TRBJ2-5|.
CASGLTPPEGEETQYF
TGTGCTAGTGGTTTGACCCCCCCGGAGGGAGAAGAGACCCAGTACTTC
>.|TRBV20-1|TRBJ2-3|few
CSARLSDTQYF
TGCAGTGCTAGACTGTCAGATACGCAGTATTTT
>.|TRBV12-3/TRBV12-4|TRBJ1-1|.
CASSLGRNTEAFF
TGTGCCAGCAGTTTGGGGAGGAACACTGAAGCTTTCTTT
>.|TRBV15|TRBJ2-1|.
CATSRGSGDNEQFF
TGTGCCACCAGCAGAGGAAGCGGAGACAATGAGCAGTTCTTC
>.|TRBV7-2|TRBJ1-2|.
CASSLQGTSQDTF
TGTGCCAGCAGCCTCCAAGGGACAAGTCAAGACACCTTC